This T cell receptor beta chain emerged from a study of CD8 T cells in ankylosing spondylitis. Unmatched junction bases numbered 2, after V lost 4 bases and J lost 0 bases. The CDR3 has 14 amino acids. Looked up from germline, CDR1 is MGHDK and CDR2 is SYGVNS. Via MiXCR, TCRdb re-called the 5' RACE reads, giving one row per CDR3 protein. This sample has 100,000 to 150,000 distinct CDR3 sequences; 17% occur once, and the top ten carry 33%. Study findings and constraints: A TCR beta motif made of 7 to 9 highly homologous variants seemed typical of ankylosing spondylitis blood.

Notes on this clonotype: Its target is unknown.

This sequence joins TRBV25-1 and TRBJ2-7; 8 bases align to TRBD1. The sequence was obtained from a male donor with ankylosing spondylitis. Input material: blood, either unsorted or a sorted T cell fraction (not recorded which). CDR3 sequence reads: CASSVQGGSYEQYF. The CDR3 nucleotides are TGTGCCAGCAGTGTACAGGGGGGCTCCTACGAGCAGTACTTC.